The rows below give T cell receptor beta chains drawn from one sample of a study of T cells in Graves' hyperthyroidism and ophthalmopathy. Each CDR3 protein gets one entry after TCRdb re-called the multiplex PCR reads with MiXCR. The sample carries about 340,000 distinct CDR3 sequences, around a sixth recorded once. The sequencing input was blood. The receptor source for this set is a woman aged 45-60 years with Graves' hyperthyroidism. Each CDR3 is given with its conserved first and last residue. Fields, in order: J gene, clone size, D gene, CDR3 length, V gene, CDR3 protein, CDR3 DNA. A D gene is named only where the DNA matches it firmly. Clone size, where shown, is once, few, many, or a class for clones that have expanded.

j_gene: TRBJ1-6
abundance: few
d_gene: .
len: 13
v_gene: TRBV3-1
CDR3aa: CASSPGRNSPLHF
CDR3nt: TGTGCCAGCAGCCCGGGGAGGAATTCACCCCTCCACTTT

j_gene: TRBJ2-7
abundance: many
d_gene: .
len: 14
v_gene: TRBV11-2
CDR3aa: CASSFRLNSYEQYF
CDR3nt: TGTGCCAGCAGCTTCCGGTTGAACTCCTACGAGCAGTACTTC

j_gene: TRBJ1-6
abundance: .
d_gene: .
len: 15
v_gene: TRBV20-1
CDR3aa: CSARTAKETGSPLHF
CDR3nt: TGCAGTGCTAGGACGGCCAAGGAAACGGGTTCACCCCTCCACTTT

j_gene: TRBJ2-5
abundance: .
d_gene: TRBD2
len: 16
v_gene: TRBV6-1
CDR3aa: CASSRGVAGNAETQYF
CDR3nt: TGTGCCAGCAGCCGTGGGGTAGCGGGAAACGCAGAGACCCAGTACTTC

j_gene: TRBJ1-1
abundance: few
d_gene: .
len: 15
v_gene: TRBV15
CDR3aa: CATSRDVRGNTEAFF
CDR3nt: TGTGCCACCAGCAGAGATGTAAGGGGTAACACTGAAGCTTTCTTT

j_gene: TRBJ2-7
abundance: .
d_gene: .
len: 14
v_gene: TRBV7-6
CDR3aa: CASSLPLSGGEQYF
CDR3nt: TGTGCCAGCAGCTTACCCTTAAGTGGGGGCGAGCAGTACTTC

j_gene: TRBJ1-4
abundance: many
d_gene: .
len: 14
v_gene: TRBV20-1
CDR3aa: CSAREGAANEKLFF
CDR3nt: TGCAGTGCTAGAGAGGGAGCGGCTAATGAAAAACTGTTTTTT

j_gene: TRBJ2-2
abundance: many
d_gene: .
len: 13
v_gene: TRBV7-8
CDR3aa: CASSWRVTGELFF
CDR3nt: TGTGCCAGCAGCTGGCGGGTCACCGGGGAGCTGTTTTTT

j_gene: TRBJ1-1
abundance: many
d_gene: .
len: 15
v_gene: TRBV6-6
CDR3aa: CASSYSRGGETEAFF
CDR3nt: TGTGCCAGCAGTTACTCGAGGGGGGGGGAGACTGAAGCTTTCTTT

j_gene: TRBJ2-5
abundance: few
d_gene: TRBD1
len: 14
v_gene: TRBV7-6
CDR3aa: CASSSRGQKETQYF
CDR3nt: TGTGCCAGCAGCTCCCGGGGACAGAAAGAGACCCAGTACTTC

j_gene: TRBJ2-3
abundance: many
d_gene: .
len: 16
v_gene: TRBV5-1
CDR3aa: CASSLVAGTSTDTQYF
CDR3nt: TGCGCCAGCAGCTTGGTTGCGGGGACTAGCACAGATACGCAGTATTTT

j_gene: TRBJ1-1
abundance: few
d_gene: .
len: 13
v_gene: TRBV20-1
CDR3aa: CSAPRAEGTEAFF
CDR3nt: TGCAGTGCTCCACGGGCCGAGGGGACTGAAGCTTTCTTT

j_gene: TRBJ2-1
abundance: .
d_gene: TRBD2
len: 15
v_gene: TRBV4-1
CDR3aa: CASSLPGLAGGEQFF
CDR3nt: TGCGCCAGCAGCCTCCCGGGACTAGCGGGTGGAGAGCAGTTCTTC

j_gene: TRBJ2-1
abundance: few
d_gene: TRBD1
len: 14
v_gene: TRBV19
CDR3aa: CASSGTGTFNEQFF
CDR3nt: TGTGCCAGTAGCGGGACAGGGACCTTCAATGAGCAGTTCTTC

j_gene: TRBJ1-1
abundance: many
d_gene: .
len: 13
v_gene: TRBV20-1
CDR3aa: CSAKAQEDTEAFF
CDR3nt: TGCAGTGCTAAGGCCCAGGAAGACACTGAAGCTTTCTTT

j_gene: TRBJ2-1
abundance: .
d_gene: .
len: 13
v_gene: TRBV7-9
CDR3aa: CASSRTDMHEQFF
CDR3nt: TGTGCCAGCAGCCGAACCGACATGCATGAGCAGTTCTTC

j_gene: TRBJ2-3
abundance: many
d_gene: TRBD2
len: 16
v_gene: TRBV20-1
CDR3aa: CSAPGLAGGPADTQYF
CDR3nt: TGCAGTGCACCCGGACTAGCGGGGGGGCCAGCAGATACGCAGTATTTT

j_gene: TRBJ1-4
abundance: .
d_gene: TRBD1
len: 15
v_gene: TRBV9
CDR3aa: CASSAEDRGEEKLFF
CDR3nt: TGTGCCAGCAGCGCTGAGGACAGGGGAGAAGAAAAACTGTTTTTT

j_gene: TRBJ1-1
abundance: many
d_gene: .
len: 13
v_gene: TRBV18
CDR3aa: CASRLESNTEAFF
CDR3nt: TGTGCCAGCCGCCTGGAAAGTAACACTGAAGCTTTCTTT

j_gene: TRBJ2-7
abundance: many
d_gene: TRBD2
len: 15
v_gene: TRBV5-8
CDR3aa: CASSQTSDQAGEQYF
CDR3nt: TGTGCCAGCAGCCAAACTAGCGACCAAGCGGGGGAGCAGTACTTC

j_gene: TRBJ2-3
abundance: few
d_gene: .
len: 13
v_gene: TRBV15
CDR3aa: CATSIVYTDTQYF
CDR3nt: TGTGCCACCAGCATAGTATACACAGATACGCAGTATTTT

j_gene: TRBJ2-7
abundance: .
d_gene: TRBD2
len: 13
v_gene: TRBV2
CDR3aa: CASPSGSGPEQYF
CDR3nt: TGTGCCAGCCCTAGCGGGAGTGGGCCGGAGCAGTACTTC

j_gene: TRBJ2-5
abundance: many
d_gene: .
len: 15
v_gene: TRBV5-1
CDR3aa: CASSLAGTPRETQYF
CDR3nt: TGCGCCAGCAGCTTGGCCGGGACACCGAGGGAGACCCAGTACTTC

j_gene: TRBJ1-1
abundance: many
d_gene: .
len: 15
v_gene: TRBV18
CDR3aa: CASSPPAIMNTEAFF
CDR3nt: TGTGCCAGCTCACCACCGGCGATTATGAACACTGAAGCTTTCTTT

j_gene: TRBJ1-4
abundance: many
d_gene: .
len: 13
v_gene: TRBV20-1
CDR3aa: CSARWDRNEKLFF
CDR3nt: TGCAGTGCTAGGTGGGACCGGAATGAAAAACTGTTTTTT

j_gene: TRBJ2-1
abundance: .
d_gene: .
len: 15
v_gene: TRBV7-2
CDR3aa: CASRFGQLTPNEQFF
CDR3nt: TGTGCCAGCAGATTTGGACAGCTCACTCCCAATGAGCAGTTCTTC

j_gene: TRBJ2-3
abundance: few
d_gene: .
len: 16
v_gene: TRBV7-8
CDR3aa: CASSANPPGNTDTQYF
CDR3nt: TGTGCCAGCAGCGCGAACCCTCCGGGAAACACAGATACGCAGTATTTT

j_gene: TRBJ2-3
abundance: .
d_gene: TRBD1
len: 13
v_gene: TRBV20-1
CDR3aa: CSAKGQGVDTQYF
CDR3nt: TGCAGTGCTAAGGGACAGGGTGTTGATACGCAGTATTTT

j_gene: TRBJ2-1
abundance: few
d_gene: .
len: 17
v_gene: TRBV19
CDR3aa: CASSMSASDVAYNEQFF
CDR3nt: TGTGCCAGTAGTATGTCCGCTTCCGACGTCGCTTACAATGAGCAGTTCTTC

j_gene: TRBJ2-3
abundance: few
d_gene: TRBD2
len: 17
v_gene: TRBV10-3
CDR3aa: CAISRGLAGGPADTQYF
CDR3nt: TGTGCCATCAGTCGCGGACTAGCGGGAGGGCCCGCAGATACGCAGTATTTT

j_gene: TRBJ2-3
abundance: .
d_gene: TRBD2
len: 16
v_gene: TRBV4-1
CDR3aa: CASSHPTSGSTDTQYF
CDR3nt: TGCGCCAGCAGCCACCCGACTAGCGGAAGCACAGATACGCAGTATTTT

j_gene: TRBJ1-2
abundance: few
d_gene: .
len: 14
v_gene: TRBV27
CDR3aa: CASSLKGQMYGYTF
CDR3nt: TGTGCCAGCAGTTTGAAGGGGCAAATGTATGGCTACACCTTC

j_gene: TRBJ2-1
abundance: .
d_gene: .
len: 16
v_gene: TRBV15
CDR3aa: CATSRDRSPIYNEQFF
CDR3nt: TGTGCCACCAGCAGAGATCGAAGTCCTATATACAATGAGCAGTTCTTC

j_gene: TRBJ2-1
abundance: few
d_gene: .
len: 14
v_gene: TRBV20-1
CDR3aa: CSAGGGNSYNEQFF
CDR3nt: TGCAGTGCTGGGGGCGGGAACTCCTACAATGAGCAGTTCTTC

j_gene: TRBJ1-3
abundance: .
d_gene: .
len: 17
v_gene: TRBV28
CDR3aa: CASREWDGGSSGNTIYF
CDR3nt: TGTGCCAGCAGGGAGTGGGACGGAGGTAGCTCTGGAAACACCATATATTTT

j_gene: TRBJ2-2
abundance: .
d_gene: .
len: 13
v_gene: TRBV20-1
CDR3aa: CSASTPGTGELFF
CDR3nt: TGCAGTGCATCGACTCCAGGGACCGGGGAGCTGTTTTTT

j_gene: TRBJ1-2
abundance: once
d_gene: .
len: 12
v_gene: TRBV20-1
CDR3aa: CSARELLYGYTF
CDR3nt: TGCAGTGCTAGAGAGTTGCTTTATGGCTACACCTTC

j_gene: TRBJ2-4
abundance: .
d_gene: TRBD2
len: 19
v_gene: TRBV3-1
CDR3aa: CASSQDTGGGGLAKNIQYF
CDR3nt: TGTGCCAGCAGCCAAGATACGGGTGGCGGGGGGCTAGCCAAAAACATTCAGTACTTC

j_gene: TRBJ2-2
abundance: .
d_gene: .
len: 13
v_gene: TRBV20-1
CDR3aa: CSAMRGGTGELFF
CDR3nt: TGCAGTGCTATGCGGGGTGGGACCGGGGAGCTGTTTTTT

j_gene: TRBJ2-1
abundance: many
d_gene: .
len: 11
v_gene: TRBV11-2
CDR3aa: CASRDLEEQFF
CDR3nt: TGTGCCAGCAGGGACTTGGAAGAGCAGTTCTTC

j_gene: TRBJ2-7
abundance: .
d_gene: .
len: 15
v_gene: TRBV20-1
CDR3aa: CSARDRGDDAYEQYF
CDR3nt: TGCAGTGCTAGAGATCGTGGGGACGACGCCTACGAGCAGTACTTC